The 16 T cell receptor beta chains given below trace back to one sample, sequenced in a study of OX40 agonist ivuxolimab in advanced cancers. Method: immunoSEQ multiplex PCR; TCRdb's copy keeps in-frame clones and lacks some. The sample carries tens of thousands of clones, about 89% recorded once. The sequencing here drew on CD4+ or CD8+ T cells sorted from blood, taken in a trial of the OX40 agonist ivuxolimab. All receptors derive from an adult with an advanced solid tumor such as melanoma, head and neck, liver or kidney cancer.

J is TRBJ2-6 and V is TRBV19; 10 positions agree with TRBD1. The CDR3 covers 18 residues. V lost 7 bases, J lost 0 bases, and 9 bases stayed unmatched. Germline values: CDR1 LNHDA, CDR2 SQIVND (reference sequence). In DNA, the CDR3 is TGTGCCAGTACCCCCGGGACAGGGGCCTCCTCTGGGGCCAACGTCCTGACTTTC. Encoded protein: CASTPGTGASSGANVLTF.

The CDR3 nucleotides are TGCGCCAGCAGCGCTACTAGCGGGAGCGGAGGAGAGACCCAGTACTTC. As protein: CASSATSGSGGETQYF. The chain links TRBV5-1 to TRBJ2-5; 11 nucleotides match TRBD2. Per germline, CDR1 SGHRS and CDR2 YFSETQ. The CDR3 extends over 16 amino acids. The V and J ends lost 4 bases and 4 bases, in that order; junction bases with no gene match: 9.

V gene TRBV27 combines with J gene TRBJ2-2; D is uncertain. There are 15 residues in the CDR3. Germline lookup yields CDR1 MNHEY and CDR2 SMNVEV (reference sequence). The germline V and J ends were trimmed by 0 bases and 5 bases, with 10 bases remaining between them. In DNA, the CDR3 is TGTGCCAGCAGTTTATCCCCGGGTAGGACCGGGGAGCTGTTTTTT. It specifies CASSLSPGRTGELFF.

The CDR3 coding sequence is TGTGCCAGCAGCTTAGTTCGGCTACTCATATACAATGAGCAGTTCTTC. This sequence encodes CASSLVRLLIYNEQFF. V is TRBV7-2 and J is TRBJ2-1; D remains unclear. Germline CDR1 reads SGHTA; CDR2 reads FQGNSA. The CDR3 covers 16 residues. Trimming stripped 1 base from V and 4 bases from J, with 14 bases between.

The V call is TRBV6-4, the J call TRBJ1-1; TRBD1 might be the D (5 bases). This CDR3 has 15 residues. V lost 4 bases to trimming and J lost 1 base, with 13 bases between them. Germline CDR1 and CDR2: MRHNA and SNTAGT. The CDR3 region is CASSGSRDRNTEAFF. DNA for the CDR3: TGTGCCAGCAGTGGTTCCAGGGACCGGAACACTGAAGCTTTCTTT.

As concerns this clone: The same CDR3 is also encoded by other DNA sequences in this sample. The V call is TRBV5-1, the J call TRBJ2-5; tentatively, D is TRBD1 (5 bases). CDR1 SGHRS and CDR2 YFSETQ come from the germline V gene. V was pared by 2 bases and J by 5 bases, with 10 bases between. The CDR3 is made up of 13 amino acids. CDR3 in amino acids: CASSLGRAETQYF. Here the CDR3 DNA reads TGCGCCAGCAGCTTAGGCAGGGCCGAGACCCAGTACTTC.

This clone has only a few counts. The gene calls are TRBV2 and TRBJ1-1; possibly TRBD1 for D (5 bases). The CDR3 is made up of 15 amino acids. Germline V CDR1 and CDR2: SNHLY, FYNNEI. V lost 7 bases to trimming and J lost 4 bases, with 19 bases between them. The CDR3 DNA sequence: TGTGCCAGCACCGGCATCACAGGTATAGGCACTGAAGCTTTCTTT. It specifies CASTGITGIGTEAFF.

The chain recombines TRBV5-1 with TRBJ2-5; 7 nucleotides line up with TRBD2. The V gene end was trimmed by 2 bases and the J gene end by 5 bases; junction bases not matched to a gene: 9. CDR1 and CDR2 from the germline V gene are SGHRS and YFSETQ. The CDR3 has 15 amino acids. Written as DNA, the CDR3 is TGCGCCAGCAGCTTAGGGGCGGGAGAAGGGGAGACCCAGTACTTC. Its translation is CASSLGAGEGETQYF.

Sample share makes this clone medium-sized. The chain combines TRBV5-1 with TRBJ1-6; maybe TRBD1 (6 bases). The length of the CDR3 is 15 residues. CDR1 and CDR2 (germline): SGHRS, YFSETQ. V was cut by 0 bases and J by 8 bases, with 12 bases left in between. In nucleotides, the CDR3 is TGCGCCAGCAGCTTGGCCGGGGGGCCGGATTCACCCCTCCACTTT. Its protein is CASSLAGGPDSPLHF.

The gene calls are TRBV5-1 and TRBJ2-7; unclear D gene. The CDR3 runs 12 residues. Looked up from germline, CDR1 is SGHRS and CDR2 is YFSETQ. V gave up 6 bases and J gave up 3 bases, with 10 bases separating them. The CDR3 DNA is TGCGCCAGCAACAGCGCTGACTACGAGCAGTACTTC. It translates to CASNSADYEQYF.

This sequence joins TRBV6-1 and TRBJ2-7, with D perhaps matching TRBD1 (6 bases). This CDR3 contains 13 residues. With 7 bases removed from V and 3 bases from J, the gap between germline ends came to 13 bases. Looked up from germline, CDR1 is MNHNS and CDR2 is SASEGT. CDR3 amino acids: CASKRGDIYEQYF. CDR3 in DNA: TGTGCCAGCAAAAGAGGGGACATCTACGAGCAGTACTTC.

The chain joins TRBV6-6 to TRBJ2-6; D remains ambiguous. CDR1 and CDR2 from the germline V gene are MNHNY and SVGAGI (reference sequence). Trimming pared 0 bases from V and 0 bases from J, leaving 6 bases between. The CDR3 spans 16 residues. CDR3 sequence: CASSYSYRSGANVLTF. CDR3 DNA: TGTGCCAGCAGTTACTCCTATCGCTCTGGGGCCAACGTCCTGACTTTC.

The chain has TRBV7-9 and TRBJ2-1; D assignment may be TRBD1 or TRBD2 (5 bases each). Trimming stripped 5 bases from V and 4 bases from J, with 9 bases between. Germline-derived CDR1 and CDR2 are SEHNR and FQNEAQ (reference sequence). The CDR3 loop spans 13 amino acids. In nucleotides, the CDR3 is TGTGCCAGCAGCCGGGACGGATACAATGAGCAGTTCTTC. This gives the protein CASSRDGYNEQFF.

The chain uses TRBV19 and TRBJ1-5; 7 positions agree with TRBD1. The CDR3 totals 18 residues. Germline-derived CDR1 and CDR2 are LNHDA and SQIVND (reference sequence). V lost 5 bases and J lost 0; bases outside the gene matches: 13. This chain's CDR3 is CASSFPIDREDSNQPQHF. The CDR3, as DNA: TGTGCCAGTAGTTTCCCAATTGACAGGGAGGATAGCAATCAGCCCCAGCATTTT. The full variable domain, with the rest looked up from reference TRBV19 and TRBJ1-5, is DGGITQSPKYLFRKEGQNVTLSCEQNLNHDAMYWYRQDPGQGLRLIYYSQIVNDFQKGDIAEGYSVSREKKESFPLTVTSAQKNPTAFYLCASSFPIDREDSNQPQHFGDGTRLSIL.

The chain recombines TRBV9 with TRBJ2-1, with no clear D. This CDR3 has 14 residues. CDR1 SGDLS and CDR2 YYNGEE come from the germline V gene. The V end was cut by 0 bases, the J end by 6 bases, with 10 bases between. DNA for the CDR3: TGTGCCAGCAGCGTAGCTATAGAGTCCAATGAGCAGTTCTTC. Its translation is CASSVAIESNEQFF.

The chain joins TRBV5-1 to TRBJ1-1; a possible D gene is TRBD1 (6 bases). The CDR3 totals 14 residues. Trimming shortened V by 0 bases and J by 2 bases, and 8 bases separated the two germline ends. CDR1 SGHRS and CDR2 YFSETQ come from the germline V gene. The CDR3, as DNA: TGCGCCAGCAGCTTGGCGGGGGCTAACACTGAAGCTTTCTTT. It codes for CASSLAGANTEAFF.